The present entry profiles one T cell receptor beta chain with its context. The data were taken from a study of T-cell memory formation after mild COVID-19. Looking at the study overall: TCR clusters were mostly donor specific.

V was clipped by 7 bases and J by 8 bases, with 14 bases between them. The CDR3 length is 12 residues. Each CDR3 protein gets one entry after TCRdb re-called the 5' RACE reads with MiXCR. Of approximately 440,000 distinct CDR3 sequences in the sample, about 19% were seen once. The TCR originated in an adult woman who had mild COVID-19 (a few samples of this study predate the infection). Cell type and time point are not known. V and J are TRBV12-3 or TRBV12-4 and TRBJ1-1; the D gene is possibly TRBD1 (6 bases). The source material was PBMCs or a T cell subset sorted from them (not recorded which). CDR3 in amino acids: CASILGGREAFF. The DNA of the CDR3 is TGTGCCAGCATTCTGGGGGGGCGGGAAGCTTTCTTT.